The 17 T cell receptor beta chains listed next were all sequenced from one sample in a study of T cell responses to AZD1222 COVID-19 vaccine. Assay: immunoSEQ multiplex PCR; the TCRdb copy retains only in-frame clones and omits some. The sample contains roughly 130,000 clones, roughly 92% of which appear only once. Sequenced material: peripheral blood, taken on day 0 of AZD1222 vaccination. Source of these receptors: an adult in good health.

The rearrangement joins TRBV7-9 to TRBJ1-1; 9 positions agree with TRBD1. V shed 1 base, J shed 7 bases, and the junction held 7 bases outside the gene matches. This CDR3 comprises 15 residues. Germline CDR1 and CDR2: SEHNR and FQNEAQ (reference sequence). The CDR3 is CASSLDRTGDDEAFF. CDR3 sequence (DNA): TGTGCCAGCAGCTTAGATAGGACAGGGGATGATGAAGCTTTCTTT.

The chain joins TRBV18 to TRBJ1-1; 8 bases fit TRBD1. CDR3 size: 14 residues. The germline V gene encodes CDR1 KGHSH and CDR2 LQKENI. The V segment lost 4 bases and the J segment 5 bases; nucleotides outside the gene matches: 6. CDR3 sequence reads: CASSRIQGETEAFF. CDR3 in DNA: TGTGCCAGCTCACGAATACAGGGGGAGACTGAAGCTTTCTTT.

V is TRBV3-1 (or the pseudogene TRBV3-2) and J is TRBJ1-1; D is possibly TRBD1 (5 bases). V lost 1 base and J 1 base, leaving 7 bases between the germline ends. The CDR3 runs 14 residues. In germline, CDR1 is LGHDT, CDR2 YNNKEL (reference sequence). Here the CDR3 DNA reads TGTGCCAGCAGCCAAGGGGACGCGAACACTGAAGCTTTCTTT. This translates into CASSQGDANTEAFF.

The rearrangement joins TRBV7-8 to TRBJ2-2; TRBD1 might be the D (6 bases). V was pared by 5 bases and J by 0 bases, with 16 bases between. In germline, CDR1 is SGHVS, CDR2 FQNEAQ. The CDR3 contains 17 residues. The CDR3 region has the DNA TGTGCCAGCAGCAAAGACCGGGACACTGCGAACACCGGGGAGCTGTTTTTT. This translates into CASSKDRDTANTGELFF.

CDR3 nucleotides: TGTGCCAGCAGCTTAAGTCAGGGGGAGACTGAAGCTTTCTTT. Translation: CASSLSQGETEAFF. The chain joins TRBV7-9 to TRBJ1-1; 7 bases fit TRBD1. Germline V gives CDR1 SEHNR, CDR2 FQNEAQ (reference sequence). V lost 2 bases, J lost 5 bases, and 5 bases stayed unmatched. This CDR3 has 14 residues.

The V and J genes are TRBV5-1 and TRBJ2-2; D might be TRBD2 (6 bases). Germline CDR1 reads SGHRS; CDR2 reads YFSETQ. This CDR3 has 16 amino acids. The ends were cut back, 1 base at V and 2 bases at J, with 12 bases in the middle. The CDR3 DNA reads as TGCGCCAGCAGCTTGTCCGGGGACTTAAACACCGGGGAGCTGTTTTTT. Translation: CASSLSGDLNTGELFF. Together with reference TRBV5-1 and TRBJ2-2, the CDR3 gives the full variable domain: KAGVTQTPRYLIKTRGQQVTLSCSPISGHRSVSWYQQTPGQGLQFLFEYFSETQRNKGNFPGRFSGRQFSNSRSEMNVSTLELGDSALYLCASSLSGDLNTGELFFGEGSRLTVL.

This sequence joins TRBV5-4 and TRBJ1-2, with 9 nucleotides matching TRBD1. The CDR3 loop spans 13 amino acids. Looked up from germline, CDR1 is SGHNT and CDR2 is YYREEE (reference sequence). V gave up 2 bases and J gave up 8 bases; unmatched junction bases: 4. CDR3 loop: CASSFRDREGYTF. Written as DNA, the CDR3 is TGTGCCAGCAGCTTCAGGGACAGGGAGGGCTACACCTTC.

The chain employs TRBV4-1 and TRBJ1-6; D is perhaps TRBD1 (6 bases). V shed 4 bases and J shed 8 bases, with 18 bases lying between them. The CDR3 spans 16 residues. CDR1 is MGHRA and CDR2 is YSYEKL in the germline V gene. This CDR3 is CASSPQRDTAYSPLHF. CDR3 bases: TGCGCCAGCAGCCCCCAACGGGACACCGCTTATTCACCCCTCCACTTT.

The chain carries TRBV6-5 and TRBJ2-1; perhaps TRBD2 as D (5 bases). CDR3 length: 12 amino acids. The germline V gene encodes CDR1 MNHEY and CDR2 SVGAGI. The ends were cut back, 5 bases at V and 12 bases at J, with 14 bases in the middle. CDR3 DNA sequence: TGTGCCAGCAGTCCCCAGGAGGTTGGGCAGTTCTTC. Encoded protein: CASSPQEVGQFF.

The rearrangement joins TRBV19 to TRBJ2-1; the D gene could be TRBD1 or TRBD2 (5 bases each). Per germline, CDR1 LNHDA and CDR2 SQIVND (reference sequence). The CDR3 runs 14 residues. V lost 3 bases, J lost 6 bases, and 12 bases lay in between. As DNA, the CDR3 is TGTGCCAGTAGTATGTTAGGGGACCTCAATGAGCAGTTCTTC. It is translated as CASSMLGDLNEQFF.

The CDR3 region is CASSPGRAYGYTF. CDR3 DNA sequence: TGTGCCAGCAGCCCCGGACGGGCCTATGGCTACACCTTC. The chain is built from TRBV14 and TRBJ1-2; D call uncertain. CDR3 length: 13 amino acids. Germline V gives CDR1 SGHDN, CDR2 FVKESK. Deletions cut 4 bases from V and 4 bases from J, with 10 bases between.

The gene calls are TRBV13 and TRBJ1-1; 7 bases match TRBD1. This CDR3 has 16 residues. Trimming removed 5 bases from V and 0 bases from J; junction bases left unmatched: 9. Germline CDR1 PRHDT, CDR2 FYEKMQ (reference sequence). CDR3 sequence (DNA): TGTGCCAGCAGCCTCCGGGACAGAGGAATGAACACTGAAGCTTTCTTT. Translation gives CASSLRDRGMNTEAFF. The whole variable domain, remainder taken from reference TRBV13 and TRBJ1-1, is AAGVIQSPRHLIKEKRETATLKCYPIPRHDTVYWYQQGPGQDPQFLISFYEKMQSDKGSIPDRFSAQQFSDYHSELNMSSLELGDSALYFCASSLRDRGMNTEAFFGQGTRLTVV.

The chain combines TRBV7-2 with TRBJ1-1; 8 bases match TRBD1. Germline V gives CDR1 SGHTA, CDR2 FQGNSA. V was clipped by 1 base and J by 11 bases; unmatched bases: 3. The CDR3 spans 12 residues. This CDR3 is CASSLVTGDAFF. CDR3 in DNA: TGTGCCAGCAGCTTAGTGACAGGGGACGCTTTCTTT.

The chain uses TRBV9 and TRBJ2-2; no clear D gene. This CDR3 has 14 amino acids. Trimming left V 2 bases short and J 6 bases short, with 11 bases between. The V gene's germline CDR1 is SGDLS and CDR2 YYNGEE. The DNA for the CDR3 is TGTGCCAGCAGCGTCGGCGTTCCGGCCGGGGAGCTGTTTTTT. This sequence encodes CASSVGVPAGELFF. Full variable domain (outside the CDR3, taken from reference TRBV9 and TRBJ2-2): DSGVTQTPKHLITATGQRVTLRCSPRSGDLSVYWYQQSLDQGLQFLIQYYNGEERAKGNILERFSAQQFPDLHSELNLSSLELGDSALYFCASSVGVPAGELFFGEGSRLTVL.

The V call is TRBV7-9, the J call TRBJ2-1; 8 bases are a match to TRBD1. Germline loops: CDR1 SEHNR, CDR2 FQNEAQ (reference sequence). V trimming: 2 bases; J trimming: 7 bases; junction bases outside the gene matches: 7. The CDR3 sequence is 15 residues long. Here the CDR3 reads CASSLRQGSYNEQFF. In nucleotides, the CDR3 is TGTGCCAGCAGCTTACGACAGGGGAGCTATAATGAGCAGTTCTTC.

The chain links TRBV6-2 or TRBV6-3 to TRBJ2-7; 10 nucleotides line up with TRBD2. Germline V gene lookup returns CDR1 MNHEY and CDR2 SVGEGT. The length of the CDR3 is 14 residues. V shed 5 bases, J shed 6 bases, and the junction held 7 bases outside the gene matches. The CDR3 reads CASSDSGRSGEQYV. CDR3 bases: TGTGCCAGCAGTGATAGCGGGAGGTCGGGCGAGCAGTACGTC.

This chain links TRBV30 with TRBJ1-2, with D possibly TRBD1 on 5 matching bases. Trimming shortened V by 0 bases and J by 7 bases, and 12 bases separated the two germline ends. CDR1 and CDR2 from the germline V gene are GTSNPN and SVGIG (reference sequence). The length of the CDR3 is 13 residues. The CDR3 sequence: CAWSVQAAIGYTF. CDR3 DNA: TGTGCCTGGAGTGTACAGGCCGCTATTGGCTACACCTTC.